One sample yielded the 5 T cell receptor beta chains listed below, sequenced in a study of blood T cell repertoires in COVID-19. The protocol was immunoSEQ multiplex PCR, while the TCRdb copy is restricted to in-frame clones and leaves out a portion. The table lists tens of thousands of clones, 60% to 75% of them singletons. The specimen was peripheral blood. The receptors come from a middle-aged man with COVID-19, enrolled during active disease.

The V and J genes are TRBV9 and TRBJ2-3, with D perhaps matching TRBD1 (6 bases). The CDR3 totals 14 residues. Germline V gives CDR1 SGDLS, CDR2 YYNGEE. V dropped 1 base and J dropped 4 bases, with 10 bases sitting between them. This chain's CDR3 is CASSVSGGPDTQYF. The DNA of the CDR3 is TGTGCCAGCAGCGTATCTGGGGGCCCAGATACGCAGTATTTT.

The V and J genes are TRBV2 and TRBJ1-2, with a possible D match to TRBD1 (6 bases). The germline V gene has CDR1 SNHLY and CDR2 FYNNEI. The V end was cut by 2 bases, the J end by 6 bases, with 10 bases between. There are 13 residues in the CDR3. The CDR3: CASSEQGRNGYTF. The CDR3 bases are TGTGCCAGCAGTGAACAGGGGCGCAATGGCTACACCTTC.

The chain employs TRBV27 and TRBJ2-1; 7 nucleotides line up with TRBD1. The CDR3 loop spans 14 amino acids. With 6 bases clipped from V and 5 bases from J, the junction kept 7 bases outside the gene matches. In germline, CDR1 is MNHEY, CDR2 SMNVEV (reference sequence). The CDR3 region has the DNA TGTGCCAGCAGGCAAGGACAGGTGGACAATGAGCAGTTCTTC. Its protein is CASRQGQVDNEQFF.

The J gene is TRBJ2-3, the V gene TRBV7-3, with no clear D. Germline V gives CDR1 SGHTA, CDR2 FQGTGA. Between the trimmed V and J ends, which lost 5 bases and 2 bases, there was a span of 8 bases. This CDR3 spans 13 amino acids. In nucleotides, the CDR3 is TGTGCCAGCAGCGCCGTGGCCACAGATACGCAGTATTTT. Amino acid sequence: CASSAVATDTQYF.

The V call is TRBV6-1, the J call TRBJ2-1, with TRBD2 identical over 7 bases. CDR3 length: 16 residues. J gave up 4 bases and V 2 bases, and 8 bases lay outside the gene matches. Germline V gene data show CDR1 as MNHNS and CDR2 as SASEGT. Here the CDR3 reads CASSETPAAGYNEQFF. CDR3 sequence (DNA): TGTGCCAGCAGTGAAACACCGGCAGCGGGGTACAATGAGCAGTTCTTC.